The rows below give T cell receptor beta chains drawn from one sample of a study of T cell changes during pregnancy in multiple sclerosis. The repertoire was sequenced with immunoSEQ multiplex PCR; TCRdb's copy has only in-frame clones and lacks some. The sample lists tens of thousands of clones; approximately 90% were seen once. The sample in question was CD4+ T cells from peripheral blood mononuclear cells, obtained in the first trimester of pregnancy. The receptors shown here come from a female donor with multiple sclerosis, enrolled in a pregnancy study. The CDR3 runs from the conserved cysteine through the conserved F or W. A D gene is named only where the DNA matches it firmly. The size of a clone is reported for some rows only, either as once, few or many, or as a class for expanded clones.

V	J	size	D	length	CDR3	DNA
TRBV4-2	TRBJ1-5	.	.	15	CASSQESGRNQPQHF	TGTGCCAGCAGCCAAGAATCAGGGAGGAATCAGCCCCAGCATTTT
TRBV19	TRBJ2-2	.	.	16	CASSIVLGLSTGELFF	TGTGCCAGTAGTATCGTCTTGGGGCTATCGACCGGGGAGCTGTTTTTT
TRBV14	TRBJ1-4	few	.	15	CASSQGGLGNEKLFF	TGTGCCAGCAGCCAAGGAGGATTAGGAAATGAAAAACTGTTTTTT
TRBV11-3	TRBJ2-1	.	.	18	CASIPEGTSPSSYNEQFF	TGTGCCAGCATCCCTGAGGGAACTAGCCCGAGCTCCTACAATGAGCAGTTCTTC
TRBV5-1	TRBJ2-4	.	TRBD1	16	CASSSGQGLAKNIQYF	TGCGCCAGCAGCTCGGGACAGGGATTAGCCAAAAACATTCAGTACTTC
TRBV9	TRBJ2-2	.	TRBD1	15	CASSGQGAITGELFF	TGTGCCAGCAGCGGACAGGGGGCTATCACCGGGGAGCTGTTTTTT
TRBV5-4	TRBJ2-1	.	TRBD2	14	CASSLSSGSNEQFF	TGTGCCAGCAGCCTATCTAGCGGGAGCAATGAGCAGTTCTTC
TRBV30	TRBJ2-7	.	.	15	CAWSSHRVGSYEQYF	TGTGCCTGGAGTAGCCACAGGGTGGGCTCCTACGAGCAGTACTTC
TRBV19	TRBJ1-6	.	TRBD1	12	CASKTGDSPLHF	TGTGCCAGTAAAACAGGGGATTCACCCCTCCACTTT
TRBV2	TRBJ1-2	.	TRBD1	14	CASSERGRAYGYTF	TGTGCCAGCAGTGAAAGGGGGCGCGCCTATGGCTACACCTTC
TRBV4-2	TRBJ1-1	.	TRBD1	13	CASSQVRDSEAFF	TGTGCCAGCAGCCAAGTCAGGGACAGTGAAGCTTTCTTT
TRBV15	TRBJ1-1	.	.	15	CATSRVSTGTPEAFF	TGTGCCACCAGCAGAGTCTCAACAGGGACCCCTGAAGCTTTCTTT
TRBV6-5	TRBJ1-1	.	.	13	CASSYRGVSEAFF	TGTGCCAGCAGTTACCGGGGGGTCTCTGAAGCTTTCTTT
TRBV23-1	TRBJ1-3	.	.	11	CASRDRNTIYF	TGCGCCAGCAGGGACAGAAACACCATATATTTT
TRBV30	TRBJ1-2	.	.	15	CAWSVGGGRVHGYTF	TGTGCCTGGAGTGTAGGGGGGGGGCGAGTTCATGGCTACACCTTC
TRBV4-2	TRBJ2-3	.	TRBD2	16	CASSQGLAGLTDTQYF	TGTGCCAGCAGCCAGGGACTAGCGGGCCTCACAGATACGCAGTATTTT
TRBV18	TRBJ1-1	.	.	17	CASSLLSGLPENTEAFF	TGTGCCAGCTCACTCCTGTCGGGTTTACCGGAGAACACTGAAGCTTTCTTT
TRBV27	TRBJ2-7	.	TRBD2	14	CASTRTSGDYEQYF	TGTGCCAGCACCCGGACTAGCGGGGACTACGAGCAGTACTTC
TRBV6-1	TRBJ2-5	once	.	13	CASSEEGRETQYF	TGTGCCAGCAGTGAGGAGGGCAGGGAGACCCAGTACTTC
TRBV15	TRBJ1-1	once	.	16	CATSRDSSGVGTEAFF	TGTGCCACCAGCAGAGATAGCTCAGGGGTGGGCACTGAAGCTTTCTTT
TRBV28	TRBJ1-5	.	TRBD1	16	CASSSADRVPNQPQHF	TGTGCCAGCAGTTCTGCGGACAGGGTCCCCAATCAGCCCCAGCATTTT
TRBV5-4	TRBJ1-4	few	.	18	CASSPGQHPGTTNEKLFF	TGTGCCAGCAGCCCCGGACAGCACCCAGGGACAACTAATGAAAAACTGTTTTTT
TRBV5-1	TRBJ1-1	.	.	14	CASSLAGSDTEAFF	TGCGCCAGCAGCTTGGCAGGGTCGGACACTGAAGCTTTCTTT
TRBV30	TRBJ2-2	.	.	13	CAWGPWNTGELFF	TGTGCCTGGGGCCCCTGGAACACCGGGGAGCTGTTTTTT
TRBV6-6	TRBJ1-1	once	.	12	CASRKPNTEAFF	TGTGCCAGCAGGAAGCCGAACACTGAAGCTTTCTTT
TRBV13	TRBJ2-5	once	.	13	CASTVKWQETQYF	TGTGCCAGCACAGTTAAGTGGCAAGAGACCCAGTACTTC
TRBV2	TRBJ2-1	once	.	12	CASSVQSGVSFF	TGTGCCAGCAGCGTACAATCAGGGGTTTCGTTCTTC
TRBV5-4	TRBJ1-2	few	TRBD1	15	CASSGSGQVGWGYTF	TGTGCCAGCAGCGGATCCGGACAGGTCGGGTGGGGCTACACCTTC
TRBV5-6	TRBJ2-5	.	TRBD1	15	CASSLREGAQETQYF	TGTGCCAGCAGCCTCCGAGAGGGGGCCCAAGAGACCCAGTACTTC
TRBV5-5	TRBJ1-1	.	.	13	CASSHRENTEAFF	TGTGCCAGCAGCCACCGAGAGAACACTGAAGCTTTCTTT
TRBV29-1	TRBJ1-1	once	TRBD1	13	CSVKTGGGNEAFF	TGCAGCGTTAAAACAGGGGGAGGAAATGAAGCTTTCTTT
TRBV9	TRBJ2-5	.	.	17	CASSVVKGGTHQETQYF	TGTGCCAGCAGCGTAGTGAAGGGGGGGACACATCAAGAGACCCAGTACTTC
TRBV30	TRBJ1-5	.	TRBD1	13	CAWETGGNQPQHF	TGTGCCTGGGAAACAGGGGGTAATCAGCCCCAGCATTTT
TRBV5-6	TRBJ1-1	few	.	15	CASSLVGRVGTEAFF	TGTGCCAGCAGCTTGGTGGGCAGGGTGGGGACTGAAGCTTTCTTT
TRBV19	TRBJ1-5	.	.	15	CASSSSYFSNQPQHF	TGTGCCAGTAGTTCAAGCTATTTTAGCAATCAGCCCCAGCATTTT
TRBV2	TRBJ1-1	.	.	13	CASRTRGSTEAFF	TGTGCCAGCAGAACGCGGGGTAGCACTGAAGCTTTCTTT
TRBV5-6	TRBJ1-4	.	TRBD1	15	CASSKRQGAGEKLFF	TGTGCCAGCAGCAAAAGACAGGGGGCGGGTGAAAAACTGTTTTTT
TRBV6-1	TRBJ2-7	once	.	17	CASSDARVKEGSYEQYF	TGTGCCAGCAGTGACGCCCGGGTGAAGGAGGGATCCTACGAGCAGTACTTC
TRBV9	TRBJ2-7	.	.	14	CASSVGDTHYEQYF	TGTGCCAGCAGCGTAGGGGACACCCACTACGAGCAGTACTTC
TRBV14	TRBJ2-7	.	TRBD2	14	CASSRPGLAYEQYF	TGTGCCAGCAGCCGCCCGGGACTAGCCTACGAGCAGTACTTC
TRBV6-6	TRBJ2-7	.	.	16	CASSFRDSRDQYEQYF	TGTGCCAGCAGTTTCCGGGACTCGCGGGACCAATACGAGCAGTACTTC
TRBV18	TRBJ2-7	.	.	14	CASSSRGVGYEQYF	TGTGCCAGCTCATCCAGGGGGGTCGGATACGAGCAGTACTTC
TRBV28	TRBJ1-2	.	.	18	CASSFLGRGGPTNYGYTF	TGTGCCAGCAGCTTCCTTGGCCGGGGAGGCCCAACTAACTATGGCTACACCTTC
TRBV2	TRBJ2-3	.	.	13	CASSELSTDTQYF	TGTGCCAGCAGTGAGCTATCCACAGATACGCAGTATTTT
TRBV5-4	TRBJ2-3	.	.	13	CASSLARGDTQYF	TGTGCCAGCAGCTTGGCCAGGGGAGATACGCAGTATTTT